This T cell receptor beta chain was documented in a study of glioma-infiltrating T cells after dendritic cell vaccination. Study details: Patients had newly diagnosed or recurrent glioblastoma and received dendritic cell vaccines. Autologous tumor lysate was loaded overnight onto monocyte-derived dendritic cells grown approximately 7 days with IL-4 and GM-CSF.

Input was 2 ug genomic DNA, or all available if less. Primers: 60 V beta forward and 13 J beta reverse. Repertoires were generated with immunoSEQ multiplex PCR, while TCRdb's copy carries only in-frame clones and drops some. There are roughly 80,000 clones in the sample; roughly 84% occur only once, and about 2.2% lies in the top ten. Sample time point: after dendritic cell vaccination, including at tumor progression/relapse. The sequences come from blood, collected after dendritic cell vaccination. The receptor comes from a human donor with glioblastoma.

In DNA, the CDR3 is TGTGCCAGCAGCCTCTGCGTACAGCCCCAGCATTTT. It specifies CASSLCVQPQHF. The rearrangement links TRBV13 to TRBJ1-5; D not resolved. The V end was cut by 5 bases, the J end by 7 bases, with 9 bases between. The CDR3 extends over 12 amino acids. Germline V gene data show CDR1 as PRHDT and CDR2 as FYEKMQ (reference sequence).